Listed below are T cell receptor beta chains from one sample, sequenced in a study of cytomegalovirus exposure and HLA in healthy donors. Method: immunoSEQ multiplex PCR; TCRdb's copy keeps in-frame clones and lacks some. The sample includes 110,000 or so clones, approximately 76% seen only once; the top ten take 15% to 20%. The sequencing input was PBMCs. Receptor source: a man aged 50-59 years in good health and CMV-seropositive. CDR3s include the opening cysteine and the closing phenylalanine or tryptophan. The D gene is left open where the match is weak. Only part of the rows carry a size: once, few, many, or a class if the clone is expanded.

d_call: -
clone_size: -
j_call: TRBJ1-1
v_call: TRBV6-5
cdr3_aa: CASSYSPSATEAFF
cdr3_nt: TGTGCCAGCAGTTACTCCCCCAGTGCCACTGAAGCTTTCTTT

d_call: -
clone_size: -
j_call: TRBJ2-3
v_call: TRBV6-1
cdr3_aa: CASTTGGLRTDTQYF
cdr3_nt: TGTGCCAGCACCACCGGGGGACTTCGCACAGATACGCAGTATTTT

d_call: TRBD1
clone_size: few
j_call: TRBJ1-5
v_call: TRBV15
cdr3_aa: CATSGGQGPNQPQHF
cdr3_nt: TGTGCCACCAGCGGGGGACAGGGCCCAAATCAGCCCCAGCATTTT

d_call: -
clone_size: -
j_call: TRBJ1-4
v_call: TRBV13
cdr3_aa: CASSKGTPSEKLFF
cdr3_nt: TGTGCCAGCAGCAAGGGGACACCGAGTGAAAAACTGTTTTTT

d_call: TRBD2
clone_size: few
j_call: TRBJ2-3
v_call: TRBV5-8
cdr3_aa: CASSPRGRGADTQYF
cdr3_nt: TGTGCCAGCAGCCCCCGGGGTCGGGGGGCAGATACGCAGTATTTT

d_call: TRBD1
clone_size: -
j_call: TRBJ1-1
v_call: TRBV4-1
cdr3_aa: CASSRPDRAGAFF
cdr3_nt: TGCGCCAGCAGCCGACCCGACAGGGCCGGAGCTTTCTTT

d_call: -
clone_size: -
j_call: TRBJ1-1
v_call: TRBV7-2
cdr3_aa: CASSTRLDTEAFF
cdr3_nt: TGTGCCAGCAGTACCCGACTGGACACTGAAGCTTTCTTT

d_call: TRBD1
clone_size: -
j_call: TRBJ1-2
v_call: TRBV6-1
cdr3_aa: CASTLGQHYGYTF
cdr3_nt: TGTGCCAGCACCCTGGGACAGCACTATGGCTACACCTTC

d_call: -
clone_size: -
j_call: TRBJ2-7
v_call: TRBV7-9
cdr3_aa: CASSITGDEQYF
cdr3_nt: TGTGCCAGCAGCATTACAGGCGACGAGCAGTACTTC

d_call: TRBD1
clone_size: few
j_call: TRBJ2-1
v_call: TRBV9
cdr3_aa: CASSAGTGRSNEQFF
cdr3_nt: TGTGCCAGCAGCGCTGGGACAGGGAGAAGCAATGAGCAGTTCTTC

d_call: TRBD1
clone_size: -
j_call: TRBJ1-2
v_call: TRBV18
cdr3_aa: CASSSRDRGYGYTF
cdr3_nt: TGTGCCAGCTCATCCCGGGACAGGGGATACGGCTACACCTTC

d_call: -
clone_size: few
j_call: TRBJ1-4
v_call: TRBV27
cdr3_aa: CASSFRGTNEKLFF
cdr3_nt: TGTGCCAGCAGTTTCAGGGGAACTAATGAAAAACTGTTTTTT

d_call: -
clone_size: -
j_call: TRBJ2-2
v_call: TRBV11-3
cdr3_aa: CASSLGQGPGELFF
cdr3_nt: TGTGCCAGCAGCTTAGGGCAGGGTCCCGGGGAGCTGTTTTTT

d_call: TRBD1
clone_size: -
j_call: TRBJ1-3
v_call: TRBV27
cdr3_aa: CASSSLRQGARGNTIYF
cdr3_nt: TGTGCCAGCAGTTCACTTAGACAGGGAGCTCGTGGAAACACCATATATTTT

d_call: -
clone_size: -
j_call: TRBJ1-2
v_call: TRBV14
cdr3_aa: CASSHRQAGYGYTF
cdr3_nt: TGTGCCAGCAGTCATCGACAGGCCGGCTATGGCTACACCTTC

d_call: -
clone_size: -
j_call: TRBJ1-1
v_call: TRBV19
cdr3_aa: CASSKLTEAFF
cdr3_nt: TGTGCCAGTAGTAAGCTAACTGAAGCTTTCTTT

d_call: -
clone_size: -
j_call: TRBJ2-3
v_call: TRBV20-1
cdr3_aa: CSARSVDTQYF
cdr3_nt: TGCAGTGCTAGATCTGTAGATACGCAGTATTTT

d_call: -
clone_size: -
j_call: TRBJ1-2
v_call: TRBV7-9
cdr3_aa: CASSLAGGYTF
cdr3_nt: TGTGCCAGCAGCCTCGCGGGGGGCTACACCTTC

d_call: TRBD2
clone_size: few
j_call: TRBJ2-1
v_call: TRBV9
cdr3_aa: CASSVVGGSYNEQFF
cdr3_nt: TGTGCCAGCAGCGTAGTCGGGGGGAGCTACAATGAGCAGTTCTTC

d_call: -
clone_size: -
j_call: TRBJ2-3
v_call: TRBV19
cdr3_aa: CASSIAWAGAADTQYF
cdr3_nt: TGTGCCAGTAGCATCGCCTGGGCGGGGGCTGCAGATACGCAGTATTTT

d_call: TRBD2
clone_size: -
j_call: TRBJ2-3
v_call: TRBV11-3
cdr3_aa: CASSSPVLAGGTDTQYF
cdr3_nt: TGTGCCAGCAGCTCCCCAGTACTAGCGGGGGGGACAGATACGCAGTATTTT

d_call: TRBD1
clone_size: -
j_call: TRBJ1-5
v_call: TRBV5-6
cdr3_aa: CASSSSGGVPNRPQHF
cdr3_nt: TGTGCCAGCAGCTCGTCAGGGGGCGTCCCCAATCGGCCCCAGCATTTT

d_call: TRBD1
clone_size: -
j_call: TRBJ2-3
v_call: TRBV19
cdr3_aa: CASSMGTGVSTDTQYF
cdr3_nt: TGTGCCAGTAGTATGGGGACAGGGGTTAGCACAGATACGCAGTATTTT

d_call: TRBD1
clone_size: few
j_call: TRBJ2-5
v_call: TRBV5-1
cdr3_aa: CASSLGDSRETQYF
cdr3_nt: TGCGCCAGCAGCTTGGGGGACAGTCGGGAGACCCAGTACTTC

d_call: TRBD1
clone_size: -
j_call: TRBJ1-1
v_call: TRBV5-6
cdr3_aa: CASRTQGITEAFF
cdr3_nt: TGTGCCAGCAGGACACAGGGGATCACTGAAGCTTTCTTT

d_call: TRBD1
clone_size: -
j_call: TRBJ2-7
v_call: TRBV7-9
cdr3_aa: CASSTGEYEQYF
cdr3_nt: TGTGCCAGCAGCACAGGGGAGTACGAGCAGTACTTC

d_call: TRBD2
clone_size: -
j_call: TRBJ2-7
v_call: TRBV2
cdr3_aa: CASRAPGLAGTSYEQYF
cdr3_nt: TGTGCCAGCAGAGCCCCTGGACTAGCGGGAACCTCCTACGAGCAGTACTTC

d_call: TRBD2
clone_size: -
j_call: TRBJ2-7
v_call: TRBV4-1
cdr3_aa: CASSQGAGVPSYEQYF
cdr3_nt: TGCGCCAGCAGCCAAGGGGCGGGGGTGCCCTCCTACGAGCAGTACTTC

d_call: TRBD2
clone_size: few
j_call: TRBJ2-3
v_call: TRBV5-6
cdr3_aa: CASGELAGSPDTQYF
cdr3_nt: TGTGCCAGCGGCGAGCTAGCGGGATCCCCAGATACGCAGTATTTT

d_call: TRBD2
clone_size: -
j_call: TRBJ2-7
v_call: TRBV28
cdr3_aa: CASSLGLAGPNEQYF
cdr3_nt: TGTGCCAGCAGTTTAGGACTAGCGGGGCCTAACGAGCAGTACTTC

d_call: TRBD1
clone_size: -
j_call: TRBJ2-3
v_call: TRBV6-6
cdr3_aa: CASSYYDRGTDTQYF
cdr3_nt: TGTGCCAGCAGTTACTACGACAGGGGTACAGATACGCAGTATTTT

d_call: TRBD1
clone_size: -
j_call: TRBJ1-5
v_call: TRBV19
cdr3_aa: CASTPGGGQPQHF
cdr3_nt: TGTGCCAGTACCCCAGGGGGCGGTCAGCCCCAGCATTTT